The 3 T cell receptor beta chains reported below all come from one sample, sequenced in a study of neurological immune-mediated disorders. TCRdb re-called the 5' RACE reads through MiXCR, storing one row per CDR3 protein. The table lists about 19,000 distinct CDR3 sequences, roughly 2.6% of them singletons. The source material was PBMCs. These receptors all stem from a woman aged 18-29 years with multiple sclerosis.

This clonotype was seen repeatedly, ten times or more. The CDR3 DNA follows: TGTGCCAGCAGCCAAGTACAGGGATATGGCTACACCTTC. It is translated as CASSQVQGYGYTF. V is TRBV3-1 and J is TRBJ1-2; D is possibly TRBD1 (6 bases). The ends were cut back, 1 base at V and 5 bases at J, with 8 bases in the middle. CDR1 and CDR2 (germline): LGHDT, YNNKEL (reference sequence). The CDR3 contains 13 residues.

This clonotype came up many times. The gene calls are TRBV5-6 and TRBJ1-1; no definite D call. The germline CDR1 and CDR2 sequences are SGHDT and YYEEEE. The CDR3 totals 12 residues. Trimming took 2 bases from V and 1 from J, leaving 3 bases between them. The DNA of the CDR3 is TGTGCCAGCAGCTTTAAGAACACTGAAGCTTTCTTT. Translation: CASSFKNTEAFF.

This clonotype was detected ten times or more. The chain joins TRBV10-3 to TRBJ2-5, with 8 bases identical to TRBD1. The CDR3 contains 16 residues. V lost 3 bases, J lost 5 bases, and 11 bases stayed unmatched. CDR1 and CDR2 from the germline V gene are ENHRY and SYGVKD. The CDR3 DNA follows: TGTGCCATCAGTGACTCCGACAGGGGTGGCGTGGAGACCCAGTACTTC. This encodes CAISDSDRGGVETQYF.